This T cell receptor (beta chain) was sequenced in a study of cytomegalovirus exposure and HLA in healthy donors. Study background: Earlier results showed roughly 120 million unique TCR beta sequences derived from roughly 180 million T cells. Study conclusions and caveats: Looking again later, the authors saw that most CMV-associated TCR beta chains seemed HLA-restricted. CMV antigen specificity was confirmed in vitro for a few CMV-associated chains.

CDR3 size: 14 residues. The germline V gene encodes CDR1 WSHSY and CDR2 SAAADI. The V gene end was trimmed by 3 bases and the J gene end by 11 bases; junction bases not matched to a gene: 9. The PCR made use of 60 Vbeta and 13 Jbeta primers. In the original analysis: Among the unique TCR beta chains that a later analysis counted, some 73 million in all, about 12 million were shared. TCRdb's copy holds only in-frame clones and misses some; the assay was immunoSEQ multiplex PCR. V, J and clone size are those of that table, while D and trimming were read from the DNA. The sample includes 150,000 to 200,000 clones, almost 80% seen only once; the top ten take approximately 1.3%. About this clone itself: The antigen is undetermined.

V is TRBV10-2 and J is TRBJ2-5, with TRBD2 matching 10 bases. Sequencing was done on a sample of PBMCs. This receptor was obtained from a man aged 25 to 40 in good health and CMV-seronegative. CDR3 nucleotides: TGCGCCAGCAGTGAACCTAGCGGGGGACGAGAGCAGTACTTC. It specifies CASSEPSGGREQYF.